The T cell receptor beta chain under discussion was sequenced for a study of a mutant IDH1 vaccine in newly diagnosed glioma. Study in general: The start of vaccination came 4-6 weeks after radiotherapy alone, or with temozolomide cycles. The study, taken as a whole, reports: Changes in the top peripheral T cell clonotypes seemingly had no bearing on pseudoprogression.

Turning to this clone: As yet, its antigen is unknown.

Using immunoSEQ multiplex PCR, the repertoire was profiled, and TCRdb retains in-frame clones only, with some absent. Among around 56,000 clones, approximately 81% were seen once, and the ten largest hold around 3.4%. The J segment lost 4 bases and the V segment lost 5 bases, leaving 4 bases of the junction unmatched. The CDR3 contains 13 residues. Germline CDR1 SGHVS, CDR2 FQNEAQ. Time point specified: week 5, during vaccination. All doses held 300 ug of mutant IDH1 20-mer peptide, with topical imiquimod. The source is a man aged 25 to 40 with glioma. The chain is built from TRBV7-8 and TRBJ2-7, with TRBD1 matching 8 bases. This specimen consisted of PBMCs, obtained from a glioma patient whose treatment included an IDH1 peptide vaccine. For the CDR3, the DNA is TGTGCCAGCAGCAACGACAGGGGATACGAGCAGTACTTC. Amino acids: CASSNDRGYEQYF. Full variable domain (missing parts from reference TRBV7-8 and TRBJ2-7): GAGVSQSPRYKVAKRGQDVALRCDPISGHVSLFWYQQALGQGPEFLTYFQNEAQLDKSGLPSDRFFAERPEGSVSTLKIQRTQQEDSAVYLCASSNDRGYEQYFGPGTRLTVT.